This TCR beta chain stems from a study of OX40 agonist ivuxolimab in advanced cancers. V was pared by 1 base and J by 9 bases, with 14 bases between. Germline CDR1 is SGHDT and CDR2 is YYEEEE. CDR3 size: 14 residues. TCRdb keeps only in-frame clones here, not all; method: immunoSEQ multiplex PCR. The sample contains roughly 60,000 clones, 91% of which appear only once. With regard to this clone: What it binds is not known.

Notes on the study in general: In the 0.1 to 3.0 mg/kg range, CD4+ and CD8+ blood T cells had expanded clonally by week 6. The expanded peripheral T cells' antigen specificity was not determined.

The sequence came from an adult with an advanced solid tumor such as melanoma, head and neck, liver or kidney cancer. This chain joins TRBV5-6 and TRBJ1-5; the D gene is possibly TRBD1 (6 bases). The sample was CD4+ or CD8+ T cells sorted from blood, taken in a trial of the OX40 agonist ivuxolimab. For the CDR3, the DNA is TGTGCCAGCAGCTTGTCCAGAGGCAGGGGGCCCCAGCATTTT. Its translation is CASSLSRGRGPQHF.